This is a list of T cell receptor beta chains from one sample in a study of T cell repertoires in cytomegalovirus infection. TCRdb independently ran MiXCR on the reads; one entry per CDR3 protein. The sample records about 310,000 distinct CDR3 sequences, 17% being singletons. Sequenced input: PBMCs. The source is a human donor in good health (CMV status not recorded). Some clones in this sample may be carry-over from other donors' samples. Both conserved end residues are part of each CDR3. A D gene is named only where the DNA matches it firmly. Clone size, where shown, is once, few, many, or a class for clones that have expanded.

CDR3nt	CDR3aa	d_gene	abundance	v_gene	j_gene
TGTGCCAGCAGCTTAGTCCCCAATGTCGATGAGCAGTTCTTC	CASSLVPNVDEQFF	-	many	TRBV11-2	TRBJ2-1
TGTGCCAGTGGGCGGGACAACACAATTAAAAACATTCAGTACTTC	CASGRDNTIKNIQYF	-	-	TRBV2	TRBJ2-4
TGTGCCAGCAGCCCACCGACCACAGGGTGGGGTGAGCAGTTCTTC	CASSPPTTGWGEQFF	-	-	TRBV7-6	TRBJ2-1
TGTGCCAGTAGTCTACGAGCGAGTGAAGCTTTCTTT	CASSLRASEAFF	-	-	TRBV19	TRBJ1-1
TGTGCCAGCAGCCCTCAAGGGCCGAGAAGAAAGAGGAGTAATTCACCCCTCCACTTT	CASSPQGPRRKRSNSPLHF	-	few	TRBV11-2	TRBJ1-6
TGTGCCAGCCTATCCTCTTGGGGGGCTCGACAGGAGCAGTACTTC	CASLSSWGARQEQYF	-	-	TRBV6-1	TRBJ2-7
TGTGCCATCAGTGAGTCGCGTTTCGGGACAGGGTATTCACCCCTCCACTTT	CAISESRFGTGYSPLHF	TRBD1	few	TRBV10-3	TRBJ1-6
TGCAGTGCCGGAGGGAGGGACTATGGCTACACCTTC	CSAGGRDYGYTF	-	-	TRBV20-1	TRBJ1-2
TGTGCCAGCATCCGGGACACACAAGAGACCCAGTACTTC	CASIRDTQETQYF	-	-	TRBV2	TRBJ2-5
TGCGCCAGCAGCCAAGTAAGCCGGATAGATACGCAGTATTTT	CASSQVSRIDTQYF	-	few	TRBV4-1	TRBJ2-3
TGCGCCAGCAGCAGAACCGGGACCACCCAAGAGACCCAGTACTTC	CASSRTGTTQETQYF	-	many	TRBV4-1	TRBJ2-5
TGTGCCAGCTCACCACGAAACGGCTGGGACACTGAAGCTTTCTTT	CASSPRNGWDTEAFF	-	-	TRBV18	TRBJ1-1
TGTGCCAGCAGCTTAGGACAGGGACCGAGCATTCAGTACTTC	CASSLGQGPSIQYF	TRBD1	many	TRBV5-4	TRBJ2-4
TGTGCCAGTAGTAATATCGGTCCGGACTCTGGGGCCAACGTCCTGACTTTC	CASSNIGPDSGANVLTF	-	many	TRBV19	TRBJ2-6
TGTGCCAGCAGCTTATTTACGGGACAGGGGGCAACAGATACGCAGTATTTT	CASSLFTGQGATDTQYF	TRBD1	few	TRBV7-6	TRBJ2-3
TGTGCCAGCAGTCCAGCCTCGGACCGTGAAGCTTTCTTT	CASSPASDREAFF	-	-	TRBV27	TRBJ1-1
TGTGCCAGCAGCTTAGGACTTTACAAAAACATTCAGTACTTC	CASSLGLYKNIQYF	-	-	TRBV7-2	TRBJ2-4
TGTGCCAGCAGCTTAAGGACAGGGGGCGGGAGAACTAATGAAAAACTGTTTTTT	CASSLRTGGGRTNEKLFF	TRBD1	many	TRBV7-9	TRBJ1-4
TGTGCCAGCAGACGCAGACAGGGGCTTAATGAAAAACTGTTTTTT	CASRRRQGLNEKLFF	TRBD1	few	TRBV7-2	TRBJ1-4
TGTGCCACCAGGATAACAGGGTGCAACCCCTACAATGAGCAGTTCTTC	CATRITGCNPYNEQFF	-	many	TRBV24-1	TRBJ2-1
TGCAGTGCTTCGGACAGGGCGATTCAGCCCCAGCATTTT	CSASDRAIQPQHF	TRBD1	-	TRBV20-1	TRBJ1-5
TGTGCCAGCAGTTACACTGCGGGAAGGAAAGGTTTCTTT	CASSYTAGRKGFF	-	many	TRBV6-5	TRBJ1-1
TGTGCCAGCAGCTTAAGGGCCCCAGGGCTTAACACTGAAGCTTTCTTT	CASSLRAPGLNTEAFF	-	many	TRBV11-2	TRBJ1-1
TGTGCCAGCAGCTTAGCGCCTCGCTCAGGGACCTACGAGCAGTACTTC	CASSLAPRSGTYEQYF	-	-	TRBV7-9	TRBJ2-7
TGTGCCAGTAGTTCGACAGGAGAAGACTACGAGCAGTACTTC	CASSSTGEDYEQYF	-	many	TRBV19	TRBJ2-7
TGTGCCAGCAGCTCCGGGAGCTCCTACGAGCAGTACTTC	CASSSGSSYEQYF	-	few	TRBV12-3/TRBV12-4	TRBJ2-7
TGTGCCAGCAGACCCCAGGGAAAAGAGACCCAGTACTTC	CASRPQGKETQYF	-	few	TRBV28	TRBJ2-5
TGTGCCAGCAGCCCCGAAGGGACAGCGTCTGGAAACACCATATATTTT	CASSPEGTASGNTIYF	TRBD1	few	TRBV4-2	TRBJ1-3
TGTGCCATCAGTGATCTGTGGCAGGGTAGCAATCAGCCCCAGCATTTT	CAISDLWQGSNQPQHF	-	many	TRBV10-3	TRBJ1-5
TGTGCCAGCAGCTTGGTCGGGGACACGAACACCGGGGAGCTGTTTTTT	CASSLVGDTNTGELFF	-	many	TRBV5-8	TRBJ2-2
TGTGCCAGCAGCTTAGGACAGGAAAACAATGAGCAGTTCTTC	CASSLGQENNEQFF	-	-	TRBV11-3	TRBJ2-1
TGTGCCGCGACTAGCGGGGGAGAGACCCAGTACTTC	CAATSGGETQYF	TRBD2	few	TRBV10-3	TRBJ2-5
TGCGCCAGCAGCCAAGATTGGCTCCAAGAGACCCAGTACTTC	CASSQDWLQETQYF	-	few	TRBV4-3	TRBJ2-5
TGTGCCAGCAAGGGGGGTGGCTCCTACAATGAGCAGTTCTTC	CASKGGGSYNEQFF	-	many	TRBV6-1	TRBJ2-1
TGTGCCAGCAGCTTAGGGCGCGAGCAGTACTTC	CASSLGREQYF	-	many	TRBV7-6	TRBJ2-7
TGCAGTGCTTTGGCCGGGAGCTCCTACAATGAGCAGTTCTTC	CSALAGSSYNEQFF	-	-	TRBV20-1	TRBJ2-1
TGTGCCAGCTCACCAGTGATCAAAGAGACCCAGTACTTC	CASSPVIKETQYF	-	once	TRBV18	TRBJ2-5
TGTGCCAGTAACCCCCGGACAGGGGCCTACGAGCAGTACTTC	CASNPRTGAYEQYF	TRBD1	-	TRBV19	TRBJ2-7
TGTGCCAGCAGCTTGGCACGTAAACAAGAGACCCAGTACTTC	CASSLARKQETQYF	-	few	TRBV5-4	TRBJ2-5
TGTGCCAGCAGTTACCTGGAGAACACCATATATTTT	CASSYLENTIYF	-	-	TRBV2	TRBJ1-3
TGCGCCAGCAGCCAAGTCTCGAGCGGACAAGAGACCCAGTACTTC	CASSQVSSGQETQYF	-	-	TRBV4-1	TRBJ2-5
TGTGCCATCGGCGACAGCGCCCTTCCGAACACTGAAGCTTTCTTT	CAIGDSALPNTEAFF	-	many	TRBV10-3	TRBJ1-1
TGTGCCAGCAGTGGTAGACAGGGTCTGACTGAAGCTTTCTTT	CASSGRQGLTEAFF	TRBD1	many	TRBV12-3/TRBV12-4	TRBJ1-1
TGCAGTGCTAGAACAGCCAGGGAGCCAGATACGCAGTATTTT	CSARTAREPDTQYF	-	few	TRBV20-1	TRBJ2-3
TGTGCCAGCTCATCGCTAGGCGGCGGCGAGGTTGCAACTAATGAAAAACTGTTTTTT	CASSSLGGGEVATNEKLFF	-	many	TRBV18	TRBJ1-4
TGTGCCAGCAGCCAAGTGTGGCAGACCTCTGGGGCCAACGTCCTGACTTTC	CASSQVWQTSGANVLTF	-	few	TRBV3-1	TRBJ2-6
TGTGCCAGCAGTTACTCTGCAGGGGGGACATACGAGCAGTACTTC	CASSYSAGGTYEQYF	-	few	TRBV6-5	TRBJ2-7
TGTGCCAGCAGTTCGAGAATCCTGAACACTGAAGCTTTCTTT	CASSSRILNTEAFF	-	-	TRBV28	TRBJ1-1